This TCR beta chain stems from a study of T cells in narcolepsy. Study results and limitations: Autoreactive clonotypes reportedly recurred in blood of same and different patients, not controls.

Comment on this clone: The target antigen is unknown.

The CDR3 sequence is 13 residues long. Germline V gives CDR1 GTSNPN, CDR2 SVGIG (reference sequence). The trim removed 4 bases at V and 3 bases at J, leaving 2 bases unmatched. TCRdb's copy holds only in-frame clones and misses some; the assay was immunoSEQ multiplex PCR. Among around 26,000 clones listed, approximately 62% were seen once. The gene calls are TRBV30 and TRBJ2-1; the match to TRBD2 covers 8 bases. The TCR sequence derives from a human donor in good health. Specimen: memory (CD45RA-) CD4+ T cells from blood. CDR3 residues: CAWTSGFYNEQFF. The DNA for the CDR3 is TGTGCCTGGACTAGCGGGTTCTACAATGAGCAGTTCTTC.